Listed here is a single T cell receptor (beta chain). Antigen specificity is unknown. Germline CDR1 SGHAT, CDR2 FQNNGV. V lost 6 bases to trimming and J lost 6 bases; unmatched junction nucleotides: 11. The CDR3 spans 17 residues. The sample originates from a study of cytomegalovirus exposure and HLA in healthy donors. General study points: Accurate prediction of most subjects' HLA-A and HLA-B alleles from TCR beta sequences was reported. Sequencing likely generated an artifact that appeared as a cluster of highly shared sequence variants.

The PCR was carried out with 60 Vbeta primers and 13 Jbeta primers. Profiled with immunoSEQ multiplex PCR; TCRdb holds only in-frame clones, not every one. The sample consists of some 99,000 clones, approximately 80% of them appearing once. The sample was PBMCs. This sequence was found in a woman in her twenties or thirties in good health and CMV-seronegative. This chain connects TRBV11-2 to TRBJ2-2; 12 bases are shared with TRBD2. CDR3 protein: CASRQVGTSGFSGELFF. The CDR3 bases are TGTGCCAGCAGACAAGTCGGGACTAGCGGGTTCTCCGGGGAGCTGTTTTTT.